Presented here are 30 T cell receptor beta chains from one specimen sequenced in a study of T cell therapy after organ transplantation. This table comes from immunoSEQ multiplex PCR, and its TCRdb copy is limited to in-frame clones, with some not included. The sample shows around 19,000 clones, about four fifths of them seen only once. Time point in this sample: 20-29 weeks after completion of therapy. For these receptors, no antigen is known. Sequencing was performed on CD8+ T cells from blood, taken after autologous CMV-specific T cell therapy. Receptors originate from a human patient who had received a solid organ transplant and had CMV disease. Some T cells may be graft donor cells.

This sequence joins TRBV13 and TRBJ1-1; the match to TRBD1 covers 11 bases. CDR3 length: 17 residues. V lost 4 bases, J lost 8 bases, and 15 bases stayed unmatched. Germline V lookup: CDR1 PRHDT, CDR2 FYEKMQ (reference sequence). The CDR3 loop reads CASSSDRDRGTAREAFF. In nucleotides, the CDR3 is TGTGCCAGCAGCTCGGACCGGGACAGGGGGACGGCGCGCGAAGCTTTCTTT.

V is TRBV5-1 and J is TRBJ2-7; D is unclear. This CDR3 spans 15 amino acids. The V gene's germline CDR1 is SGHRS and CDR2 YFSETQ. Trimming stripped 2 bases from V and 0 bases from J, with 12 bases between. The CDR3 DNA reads TGCGCCAGCAGCTTACGTAGATTTAGCTCCTACGAGCAGTACTTC. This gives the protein CASSLRRFSSYEQYF.

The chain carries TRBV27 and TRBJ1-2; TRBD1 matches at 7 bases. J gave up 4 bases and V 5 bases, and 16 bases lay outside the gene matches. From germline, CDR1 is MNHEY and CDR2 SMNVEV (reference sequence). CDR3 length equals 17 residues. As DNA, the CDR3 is TGTGCCAGCAGTAATAGGGGGCGTGGTAATTCGGGCTATGGCTACACCTTC. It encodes CASSNRGRGNSGYGYTF.

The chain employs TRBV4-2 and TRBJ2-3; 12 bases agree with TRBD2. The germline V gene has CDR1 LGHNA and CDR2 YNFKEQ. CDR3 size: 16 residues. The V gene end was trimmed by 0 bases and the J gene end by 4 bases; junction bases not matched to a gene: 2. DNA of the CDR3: TGTGCCAGCAGCCAAGACGCTAGCGGGGGGGCAGATACGCAGTATTTT. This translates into CASSQDASGGADTQYF.

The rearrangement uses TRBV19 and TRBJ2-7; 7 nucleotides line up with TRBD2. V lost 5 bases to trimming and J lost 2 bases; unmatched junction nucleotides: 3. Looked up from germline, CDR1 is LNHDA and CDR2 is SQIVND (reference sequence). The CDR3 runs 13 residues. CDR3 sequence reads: CASSASGAYEQYF. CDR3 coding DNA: TGTGCCAGTAGTGCTAGCGGAGCCTACGAGCAGTACTTC.

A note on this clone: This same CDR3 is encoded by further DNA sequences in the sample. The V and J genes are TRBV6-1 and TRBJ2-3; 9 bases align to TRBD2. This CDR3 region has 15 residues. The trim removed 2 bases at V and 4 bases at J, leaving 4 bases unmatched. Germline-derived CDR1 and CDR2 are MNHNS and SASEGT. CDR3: CASSELAGGPDTQYF. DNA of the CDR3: TGTGCCAGCAGTGAATTGGCGGGAGGGCCAGATACGCAGTATTTT.

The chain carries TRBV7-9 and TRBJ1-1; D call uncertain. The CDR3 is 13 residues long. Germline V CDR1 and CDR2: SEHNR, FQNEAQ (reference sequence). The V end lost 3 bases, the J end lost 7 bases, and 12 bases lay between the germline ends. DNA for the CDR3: TGTGCCAGCAGCTTGATGGGAGGCGGTGAAGCTTTCTTT. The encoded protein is CASSLMGGGEAFF.

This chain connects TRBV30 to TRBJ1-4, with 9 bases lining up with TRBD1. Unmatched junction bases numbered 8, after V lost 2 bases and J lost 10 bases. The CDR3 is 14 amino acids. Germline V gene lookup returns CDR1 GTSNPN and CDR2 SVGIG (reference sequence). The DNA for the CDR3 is TGTGCCTGGAGTTCCTGGGACAGGGAAGGAAAACTGTTTTTT. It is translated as CAWSSWDREGKLFF. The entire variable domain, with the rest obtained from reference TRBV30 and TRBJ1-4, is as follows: SQTIHQWPATLVQPVGSPLSLECTVEGTSNPNLYWYRQAAGRGLQLLFYSVGIGQISSEVPQNLSASRPQDRQFILSSKKLLLSDSGFYLCAWSSWDREGKLFFGSGTQLSVL.

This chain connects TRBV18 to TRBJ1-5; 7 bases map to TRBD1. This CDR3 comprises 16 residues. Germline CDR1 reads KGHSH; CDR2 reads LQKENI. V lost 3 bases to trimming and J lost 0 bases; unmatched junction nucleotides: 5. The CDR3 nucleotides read TGTGCCAGCTCACCCGGGGACAGCTATAGCAATCAGCCCCAGCATTTT. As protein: CASSPGDSYSNQPQHF.

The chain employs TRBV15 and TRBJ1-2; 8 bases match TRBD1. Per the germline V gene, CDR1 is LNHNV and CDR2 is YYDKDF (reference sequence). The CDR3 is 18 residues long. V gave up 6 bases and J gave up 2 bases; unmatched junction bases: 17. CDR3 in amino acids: CATRVTPQGAGANYGYTF. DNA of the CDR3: TGTGCCACCAGGGTAACTCCTCAGGGGGCAGGGGCGAACTATGGCTACACCTTC.

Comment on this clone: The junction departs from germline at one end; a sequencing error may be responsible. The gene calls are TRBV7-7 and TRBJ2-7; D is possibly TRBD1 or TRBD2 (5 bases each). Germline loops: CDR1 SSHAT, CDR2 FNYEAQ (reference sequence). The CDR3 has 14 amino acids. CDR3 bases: TGTGCTAGCAGCCCCGGGACCGGGGACTACGAGCAGTACTTC. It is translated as CASSPGTGDYEQYF.

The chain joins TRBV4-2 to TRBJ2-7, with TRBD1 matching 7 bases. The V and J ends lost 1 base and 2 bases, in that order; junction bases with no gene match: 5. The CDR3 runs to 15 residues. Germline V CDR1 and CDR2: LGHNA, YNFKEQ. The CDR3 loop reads CASSQGTGHTYEQYF. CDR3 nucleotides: TGTGCCAGCAGCCAAGGGACAGGACACACCTACGAGCAGTACTTC.

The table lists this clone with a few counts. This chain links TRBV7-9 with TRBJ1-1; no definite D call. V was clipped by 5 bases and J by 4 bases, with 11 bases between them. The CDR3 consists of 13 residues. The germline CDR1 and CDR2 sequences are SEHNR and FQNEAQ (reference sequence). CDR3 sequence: CASSPSLGTEAFF. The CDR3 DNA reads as TGTGCCAGCAGCCCGTCCCTAGGCACTGAAGCTTTCTTT.

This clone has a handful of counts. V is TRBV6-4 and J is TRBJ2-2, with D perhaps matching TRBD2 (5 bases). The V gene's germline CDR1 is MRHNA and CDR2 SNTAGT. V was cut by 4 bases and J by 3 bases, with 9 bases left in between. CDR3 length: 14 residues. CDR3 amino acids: CASSADGDTGELFF. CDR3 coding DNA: TGTGCCAGCAGTGCGGACGGGGACACCGGGGAGCTGTTTTTT.

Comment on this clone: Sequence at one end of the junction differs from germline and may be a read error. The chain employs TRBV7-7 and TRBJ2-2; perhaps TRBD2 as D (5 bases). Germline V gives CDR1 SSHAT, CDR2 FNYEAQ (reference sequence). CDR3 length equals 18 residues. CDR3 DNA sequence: TGTGCTAGCAGCTTAGCGCTCGTAGGGCAGGTTAACACCGGGGAGCTGTTTTTT. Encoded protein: CASSLALVGQVNTGELFF.

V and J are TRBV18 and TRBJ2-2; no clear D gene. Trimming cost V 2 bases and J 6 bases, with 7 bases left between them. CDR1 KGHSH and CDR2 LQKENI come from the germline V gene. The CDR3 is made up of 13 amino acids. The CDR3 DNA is TGTGCCAGCTCACCAGAGTTACCCGGGGAGCTGTTTTTT. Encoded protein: CASSPELPGELFF.

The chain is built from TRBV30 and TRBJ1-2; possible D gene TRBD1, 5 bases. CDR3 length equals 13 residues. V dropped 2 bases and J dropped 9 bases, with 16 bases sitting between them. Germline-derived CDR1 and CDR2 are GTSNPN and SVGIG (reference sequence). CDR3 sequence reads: CAWSLGPRMSYTF. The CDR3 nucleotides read TGTGCCTGGAGTCTGGGACCCCGTATGAGCTACACCTTC.

The CDR3 coding sequence is TGTGCCAGCAGTTTTTGGGGGAGTCAGTTAGATACGCAGTATTTT. Translated: CASSFWGSQLDTQYF. This chain links TRBV28 with TRBJ2-3; TRBD1 or TRBD2 may be the D gene (5 bases each). CDR1 and CDR2 (germline): MDHEN, SYDVKM. Trimming took 3 bases from V and 5 from J, leaving 15 bases between them. The CDR3 length is 15 residues.

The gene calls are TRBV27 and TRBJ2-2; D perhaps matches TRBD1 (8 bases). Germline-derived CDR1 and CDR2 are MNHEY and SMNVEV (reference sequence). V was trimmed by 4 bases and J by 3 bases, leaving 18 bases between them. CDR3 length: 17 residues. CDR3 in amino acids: CASSSERTGRDTGELFF. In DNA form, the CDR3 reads TGTGCCAGCAGTTCTGAAAGGACAGGGAGGGACACCGGGGAGCTGTTTTTT.

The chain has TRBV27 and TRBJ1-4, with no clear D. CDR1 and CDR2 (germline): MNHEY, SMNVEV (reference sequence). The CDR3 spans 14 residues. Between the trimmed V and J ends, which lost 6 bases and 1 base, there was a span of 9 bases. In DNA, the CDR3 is TGTGCCAGCAGCGAGAAGGGAACTAATGAAAAACTGTTTTTT. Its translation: CASSEKGTNEKLFF. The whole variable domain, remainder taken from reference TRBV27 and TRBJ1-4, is EAQVTQNPRYLITVTGKKLTVTCSQNMNHEYMSWYRQDPGLGLRQIYYSMNVEVTDKGDVPEGYKVSRKEKRNFPLILESPSPNQTSLYFCASSEKGTNEKLFFGSGTQLSVL.

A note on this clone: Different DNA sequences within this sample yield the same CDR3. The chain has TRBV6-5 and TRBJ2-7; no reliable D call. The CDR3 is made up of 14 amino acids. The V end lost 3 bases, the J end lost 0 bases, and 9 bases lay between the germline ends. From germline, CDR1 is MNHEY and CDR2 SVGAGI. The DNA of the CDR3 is TGTGCCAGCAGTTATGGAGCAAGCTCCTACGAGCAGTACTTC. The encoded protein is CASSYGASSYEQYF.

DNA of the CDR3: TGTGCCAGCAGCTTAGGAGGACGTAATGAGCAGTTCTTC. Its protein is CASSLGGRNEQFF. The V and J genes are TRBV7-8 and TRBJ2-1; D is uncertain. Trimming removed 1 base from V and 7 bases from J, with 8 bases in between. The germline V gene encodes CDR1 SGHVS and CDR2 FQNEAQ. This CDR3 is 13 amino acids long.

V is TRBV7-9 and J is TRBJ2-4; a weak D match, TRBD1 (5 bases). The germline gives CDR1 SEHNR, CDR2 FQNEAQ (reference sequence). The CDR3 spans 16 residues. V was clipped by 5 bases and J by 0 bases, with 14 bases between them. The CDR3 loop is CASSQPLREAKNIQYF. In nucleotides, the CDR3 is TGTGCCAGCAGCCAACCCCTCAGGGAAGCCAAAAACATTCAGTACTTC.

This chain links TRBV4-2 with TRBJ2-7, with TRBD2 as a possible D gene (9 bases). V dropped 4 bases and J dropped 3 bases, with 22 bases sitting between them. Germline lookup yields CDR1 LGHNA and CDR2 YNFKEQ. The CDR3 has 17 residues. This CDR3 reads CASSLGTGSGRIYEQYF. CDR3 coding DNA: TGTGCCAGCAGCCTGGGGACAGGAAGCGGGAGGATCTACGAGCAGTACTTC.

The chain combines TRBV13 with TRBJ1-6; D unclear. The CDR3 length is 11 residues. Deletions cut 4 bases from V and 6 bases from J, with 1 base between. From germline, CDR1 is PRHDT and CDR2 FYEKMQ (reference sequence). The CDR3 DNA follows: TGTGCCAGCAGCTCTAATTCACCCCTCCACTTT. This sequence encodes CASSSNSPLHF.

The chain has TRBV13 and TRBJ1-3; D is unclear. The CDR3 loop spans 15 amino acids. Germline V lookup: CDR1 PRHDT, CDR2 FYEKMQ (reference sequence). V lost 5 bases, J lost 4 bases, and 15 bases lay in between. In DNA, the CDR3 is TGTGCCAGCAGCCTGACACAGAGATCAGGAAACACCATATATTTT. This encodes CASSLTQRSGNTIYF.

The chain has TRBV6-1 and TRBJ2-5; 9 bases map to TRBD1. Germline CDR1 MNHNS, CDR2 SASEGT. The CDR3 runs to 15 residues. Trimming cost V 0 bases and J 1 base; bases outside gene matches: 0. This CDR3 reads CASSEATGGQETQYF. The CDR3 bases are TGTGCCAGCAGTGAAGCGACAGGGGGCCAAGAGACCCAGTACTTC.

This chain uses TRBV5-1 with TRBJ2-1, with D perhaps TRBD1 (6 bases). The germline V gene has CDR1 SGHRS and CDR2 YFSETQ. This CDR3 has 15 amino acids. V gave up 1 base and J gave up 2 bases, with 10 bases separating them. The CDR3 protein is CASSLNRVTYNEQFF. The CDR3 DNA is TGCGCCAGCAGCTTGAACAGGGTGACCTACAATGAGCAGTTCTTC.

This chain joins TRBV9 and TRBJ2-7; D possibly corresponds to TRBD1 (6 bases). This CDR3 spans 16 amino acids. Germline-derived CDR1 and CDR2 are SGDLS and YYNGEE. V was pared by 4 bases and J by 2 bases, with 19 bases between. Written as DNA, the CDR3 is TGTGCCAGCAGCCCACCATATGGGAAGGGGGCCTACGAGCAGTACTTC. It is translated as CASSPPYGKGAYEQYF. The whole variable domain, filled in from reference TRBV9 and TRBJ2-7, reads DSGVTQTPKHLITATGQRVTLRCSPRSGDLSVYWYQQSLDQGLQFLIQYYNGEERAKGNILERFSAQQFPDLHSELNLSSLELGDSALYFCASSPPYGKGAYEQYFGPGTRLTVT.

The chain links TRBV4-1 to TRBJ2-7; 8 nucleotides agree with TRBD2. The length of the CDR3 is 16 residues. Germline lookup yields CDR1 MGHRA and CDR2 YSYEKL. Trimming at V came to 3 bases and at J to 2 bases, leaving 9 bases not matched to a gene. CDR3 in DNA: TGCGCCAGCAGCCACCCCGGGGGGGAAATCACCTACGAGCAGTACTTC. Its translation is CASSHPGGEITYEQYF.